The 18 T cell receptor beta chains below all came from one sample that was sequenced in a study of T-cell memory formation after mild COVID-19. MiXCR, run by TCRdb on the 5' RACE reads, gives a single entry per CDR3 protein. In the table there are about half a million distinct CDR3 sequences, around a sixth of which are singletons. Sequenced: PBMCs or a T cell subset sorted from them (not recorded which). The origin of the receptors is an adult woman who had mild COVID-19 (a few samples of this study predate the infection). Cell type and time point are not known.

CDR3 bases: TGCAGTGCTAGAATATACACTGAAGCTTTCTTT. It specifies CSARIYTEAFF. V is TRBV20-1 and J is TRBJ1-1; D is uncertain. CDR3 size: 11 residues. From germline, CDR1 is DFQATT and CDR2 SNEGSKA (reference sequence). V was shortened by 2 bases and J by 3 bases, with 4 bases between the two germline ends.

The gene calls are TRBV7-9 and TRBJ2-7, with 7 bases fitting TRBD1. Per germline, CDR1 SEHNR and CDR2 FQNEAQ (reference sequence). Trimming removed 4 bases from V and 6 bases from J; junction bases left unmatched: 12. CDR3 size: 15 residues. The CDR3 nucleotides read TGTGCCAGCAGCTCCCATAACAGGGGAGCAAGCGAGCAGTACTTC. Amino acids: CASSSHNRGASEQYF.

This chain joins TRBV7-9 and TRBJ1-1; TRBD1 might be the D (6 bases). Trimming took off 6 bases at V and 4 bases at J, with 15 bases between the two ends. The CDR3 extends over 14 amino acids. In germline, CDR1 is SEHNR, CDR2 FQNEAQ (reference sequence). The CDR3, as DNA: TGTGCCAGCAGAGCCAGTATACAGGGCACTGAAGCTTTCTTT. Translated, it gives CASRASIQGTEAFF.

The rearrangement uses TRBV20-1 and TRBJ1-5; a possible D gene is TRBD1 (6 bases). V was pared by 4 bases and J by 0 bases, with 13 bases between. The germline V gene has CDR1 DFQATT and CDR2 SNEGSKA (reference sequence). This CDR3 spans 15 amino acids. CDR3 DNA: TGCAGTGCTAAGAGGGACACGGATAGCAATCAGCCCCAGCATTTT. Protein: CSAKRDTDSNQPQHF.

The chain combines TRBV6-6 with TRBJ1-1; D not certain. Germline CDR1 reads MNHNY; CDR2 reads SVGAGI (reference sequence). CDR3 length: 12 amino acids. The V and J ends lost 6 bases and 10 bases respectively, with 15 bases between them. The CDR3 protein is CASSNADRAAFF. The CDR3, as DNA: TGTGCCAGCAGCAACGCAGACCGGGCAGCTTTCTTT.

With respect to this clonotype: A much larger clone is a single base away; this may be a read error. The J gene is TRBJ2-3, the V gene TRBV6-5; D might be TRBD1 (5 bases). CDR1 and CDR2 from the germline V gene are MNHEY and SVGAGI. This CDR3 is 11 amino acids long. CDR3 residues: CSSEQADTQYF. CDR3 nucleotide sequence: TGTTCCAGTGAACAGGCAGATACGCAGTATTTT.

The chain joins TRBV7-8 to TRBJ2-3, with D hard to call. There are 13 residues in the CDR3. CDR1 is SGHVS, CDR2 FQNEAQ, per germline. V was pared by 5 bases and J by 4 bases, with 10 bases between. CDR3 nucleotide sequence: TGTGCCAGCAGCAGGGCCGAGGCAGATACGCAGTATTTT. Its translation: CASSRAEADTQYF.

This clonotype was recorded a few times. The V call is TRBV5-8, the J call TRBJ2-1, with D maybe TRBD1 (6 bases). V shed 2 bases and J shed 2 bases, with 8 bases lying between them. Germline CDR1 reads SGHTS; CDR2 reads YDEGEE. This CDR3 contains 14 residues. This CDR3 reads CASSFGQTYNEQFF. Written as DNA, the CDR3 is TGTGCCAGCAGCTTCGGACAGACCTACAATGAGCAGTTCTTC.

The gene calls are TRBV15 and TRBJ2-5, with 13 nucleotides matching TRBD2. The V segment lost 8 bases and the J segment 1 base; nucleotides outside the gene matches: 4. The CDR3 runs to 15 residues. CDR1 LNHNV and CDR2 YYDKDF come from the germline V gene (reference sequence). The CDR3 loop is CATRLAGGLQETQYF. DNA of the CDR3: TGTGCCACCCGACTAGCGGGGGGTCTCCAAGAGACCCAGTACTTC.

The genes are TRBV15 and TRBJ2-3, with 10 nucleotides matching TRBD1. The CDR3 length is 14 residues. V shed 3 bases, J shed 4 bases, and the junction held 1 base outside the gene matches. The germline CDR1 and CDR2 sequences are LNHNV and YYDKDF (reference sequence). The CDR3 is CATSRDRGSDTQYF. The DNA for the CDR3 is TGTGCCACCAGCAGGGACAGGGGGTCAGATACGCAGTATTTT.

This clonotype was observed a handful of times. As DNA, the CDR3 is TGTGCCAGTAGTATCATCACCTACACAGATACGCAGTATTTT. Its protein is CASSIITYTDTQYF. The rearrangement joins TRBV19 to TRBJ2-3; D remains unclear. The CDR3 is 14 residues long. The V and J ends lost 3 bases and 2 bases respectively, with 9 bases between them. Germline assignment: CDR1 LNHDA and CDR2 SQIVND (reference sequence).

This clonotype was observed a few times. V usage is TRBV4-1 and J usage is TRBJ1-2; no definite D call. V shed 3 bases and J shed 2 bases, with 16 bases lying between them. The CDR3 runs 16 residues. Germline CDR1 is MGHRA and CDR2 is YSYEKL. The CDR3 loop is CASSQGRVGRNYGYTF. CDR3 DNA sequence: TGCGCCAGCAGCCAGGGGAGGGTTGGCCGGAACTATGGCTACACCTTC.

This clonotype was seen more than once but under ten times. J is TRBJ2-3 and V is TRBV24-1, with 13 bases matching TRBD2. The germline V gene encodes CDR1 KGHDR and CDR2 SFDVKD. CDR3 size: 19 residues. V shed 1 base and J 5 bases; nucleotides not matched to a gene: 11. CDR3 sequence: CATSDFSYTTSGGRDTQYF. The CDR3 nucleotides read TGTGCCACCAGTGATTTCTCCTACACGACTAGCGGGGGGAGAGATACGCAGTATTTT.

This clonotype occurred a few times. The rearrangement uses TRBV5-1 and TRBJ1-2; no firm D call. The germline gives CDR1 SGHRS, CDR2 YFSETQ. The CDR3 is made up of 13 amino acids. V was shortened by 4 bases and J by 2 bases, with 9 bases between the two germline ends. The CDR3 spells CASSPVINYGYTF. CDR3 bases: TGCGCCAGCAGCCCTGTTATCAACTATGGCTACACCTTC.

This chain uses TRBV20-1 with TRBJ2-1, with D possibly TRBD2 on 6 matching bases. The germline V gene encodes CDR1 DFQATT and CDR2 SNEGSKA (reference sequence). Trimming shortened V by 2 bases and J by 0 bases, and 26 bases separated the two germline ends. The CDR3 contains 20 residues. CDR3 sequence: CSARPGVGRKSIFSYNEQFF. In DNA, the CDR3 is TGCAGTGCTAGACCGGGGGTTGGGAGGAAAAGCATTTTCTCCTACAATGAGCAGTTCTTC.

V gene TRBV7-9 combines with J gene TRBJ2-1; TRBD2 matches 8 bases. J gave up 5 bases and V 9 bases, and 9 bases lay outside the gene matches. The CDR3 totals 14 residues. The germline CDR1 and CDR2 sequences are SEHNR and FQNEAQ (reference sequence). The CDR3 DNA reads TGTGCCAGTTCCCCTAGCGGGTATAACAATGAGCAGTTCTTC. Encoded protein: CASSPSGYNNEQFF.

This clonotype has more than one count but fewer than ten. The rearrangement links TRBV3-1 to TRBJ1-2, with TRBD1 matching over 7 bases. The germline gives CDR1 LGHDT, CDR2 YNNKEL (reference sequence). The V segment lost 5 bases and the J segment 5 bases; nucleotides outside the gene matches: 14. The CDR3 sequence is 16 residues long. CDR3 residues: CASSTQTGPIKYGYTF. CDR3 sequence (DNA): TGTGCCAGCAGCACCCAGACAGGGCCTATAAAGTATGGCTACACCTTC.

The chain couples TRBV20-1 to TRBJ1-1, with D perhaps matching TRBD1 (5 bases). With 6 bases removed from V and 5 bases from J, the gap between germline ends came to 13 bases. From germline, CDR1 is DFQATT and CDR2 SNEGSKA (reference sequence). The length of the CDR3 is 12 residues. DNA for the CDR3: TGCAGTGCGCGGGGAGGGGAAACTGAAGCTTTCTTT. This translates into CSARGGETEAFF.